What follows is one TCR beta chain and its context. Its antigen is unidentified. The entry originates in a study of T-cell memory formation after mild COVID-19. Overall study findings and caveats: Pre-infection memory held some responding clones, suggesting pre-existing cross-reactive T cells responded. Clones that got smaller from day 15 to 85 had even CD4/CD8, while clones growing later tipped toward CD4+.

The CDR3 is made up of 12 amino acids. The V gene's germline CDR1 is SEHNR and CDR2 FQNEAQ (reference sequence). V was clipped by 5 bases and J by 6 bases, with 8 bases between them. 5'RACE with constant-segment primers yielded barcoded, UMI-tagged TCR alpha and TCR beta cDNA libraries. TCRdb reanalysed the 5' RACE reads using MiXCR and keeps one entry per CDR3 protein. The sample has some 320,000 distinct CDR3 sequences, 15% seen once. This rearrangement joins TRBV7-9 to TRBJ1-5; a weak D match, TRBD1 (5 bases). Sequencing was carried out using PBMCs or a T cell subset sorted from them (not recorded which). The TCR sequence derives from a man aged 18-30 years who had mild COVID-19 (a few samples of this study predate the infection). Cell type and time point are not known. CDR3 protein: CASSRGPQPQHF. DNA for the CDR3: TGTGCCAGCAGCAGGGGACCTCAGCCCCAGCATTTT. Using reference TRBV7-9 and TRBJ1-5 for the parts outside the CDR3, the full variable domain is DTGVSQNPRHKITKRGQNVTFRCDPISEHNRLYWYRQTLGQGPEFLTYFQNEAQLEKSRLLSDRFSAERPKGSFSTLEIQRTEQGDSAMYLCASSRGPQPQHFGDGTRLSIL.